One and the same sample provided the 32 T cell receptor beta chains below, sequenced in a study of blood T cell repertoires in COVID-19. Data came from immunoSEQ multiplex PCR; TCRdb stores just in-frame clones and leaves some out. Among tens of thousands of clones listed, approximately 86% were seen once. Sequencing was performed on peripheral blood. The receptors were sampled from a man older than 75 with active or convalescent COVID-19.

In regard to this clone: One end of the junction does not line up with germline, which may come from a read error. V and J are TRBV5-1 and TRBJ2-1; 10 bases map to TRBD2. The CDR3 is 15 amino acids. The germline gives CDR1 SGHRS, CDR2 YFSETQ. CDR3 nucleotides: TGCGCCAGCACCTTGGCCCTAGCGGGAGTGAATGAGCAGTTCTTC. Translated: CASTLALAGVNEQFF.

The chain couples TRBV11-2 to TRBJ2-5; 8 nucleotides agree with TRBD1. The V gene's germline CDR1 is SGHAT and CDR2 FQNNGV. CDR3 length equals 16 residues. V trimming: 5 bases; J trimming: 5 bases; junction bases outside the gene matches: 13. This CDR3 is CASSPSLNRGFETQYF. The CDR3 region has the DNA TGTGCCAGCAGCCCATCCCTGAACAGGGGGTTCGAGACCCAGTACTTC. Looking up the rest from reference TRBV11-2 and TRBJ2-5 gives the full variable domain: EAGVAQSPRYKIIEKRQSVAFWCNPISGHATLYWYQQILGQGPKLLIQFQNNGVVDDSQLPKDRFSAERLKGVDSTLKIQPAKLEDSAVYLCASSPSLNRGFETQYFGPGTRLLVL.

V is TRBV6-5 and J is TRBJ1-4; no clear D gene. The CDR3 totals 14 residues. V shed 7 bases and J shed 5 bases, with 14 bases lying between them. CDR1 and CDR2 from the germline V gene are MNHEY and SVGAGI. The CDR3, as DNA: TGTGCCAGCACCTCTCCCAGGCTAAATGAAAAACTGTTTTTT. This codes for CASTSPRLNEKLFF.

V gene TRBV10-3 combines with J gene TRBJ1-5; TRBD1 matches 8 bases. V lost 2 bases to trimming and J lost 4 bases; unmatched junction nucleotides: 7. Germline values: CDR1 ENHRY, CDR2 SYGVKD. The CDR3 runs to 16 residues. Written as DNA, the CDR3 is TGTGCCATCAGTGAGGAGAGGAGGACAGGGAATCAGCCCCAGCATTTT. Amino acids: CAISEERRTGNQPQHF.

The chain links TRBV11-1 to TRBJ1-1; maybe TRBD1 (6 bases). The CDR3 spans 15 residues. Germline V gives CDR1 SGHAT, CDR2 FQDESV (reference sequence). V was pared by 5 bases and J by 0 bases, with 13 bases between. CDR3 in amino acids: CASSQYGGLNTEAFF. The CDR3 nucleotides read TGTGCCAGCAGCCAGTACGGGGGGCTGAACACTGAAGCTTTCTTT.

For the CDR3, the DNA is TGTGCCAGTAGAAAGAGAGAAGATAGCAATCAGCCCCAGCATTTT. Its protein is CASRKREDSNQPQHF. V is TRBV19 and J is TRBJ1-5; D is unclear. This CDR3 has 15 residues. V lost 6 bases and J 0 bases, leaving 12 bases between the germline ends. Germline assignment: CDR1 LNHDA and CDR2 SQIVND (reference sequence).

This chain uses TRBV11-2 with TRBJ2-1; TRBD2 agrees at 8 bases. Germline V gene data show CDR1 as SGHAT and CDR2 as FQNNGV. Unmatched junction bases numbered 10, after V lost 2 bases and J lost 10 bases. This CDR3 region has 15 residues. As DNA, the CDR3 is TGTGCCAGCAGCTTATATCACGGGGGGGAGGGCGAGCAGTTCTTC. Protein: CASSLYHGGEGEQFF.

In this sample, this clone turned up a few times. The chain combines TRBV18 with TRBJ2-5, with TRBD1 matching over 7 bases. Germline trimming cut 3 bases from V and 5 bases from J; bases unmatched to any gene: 6. The CDR3 covers 14 residues. Germline CDR1 reads KGHSH; CDR2 reads LQKENI. The CDR3: CASSPRDRQETQYF. The CDR3 DNA reads as TGTGCCAGCTCACCCCGGGACAGACAGGAGACCCAGTACTTC.

This rearrangement joins TRBV6-1 to TRBJ1-6, with 9 nucleotides matching TRBD1. This CDR3 is 17 amino acids long. Germline V gives CDR1 MNHNS, CDR2 SASEGT. Trimming took 4 bases from V and 0 from J; bases not matched to a gene: 4. The CDR3 nucleotides are TGTGCCAGCAGTGCCGGGACAGGGAGCTCCTATAATTCACCCCTCCACTTT. As protein: CASSAGTGSSYNSPLHF.

The chain is built from TRBV9 and TRBJ2-3; tentatively, D is TRBD2 (5 bases). Trimming took 3 bases from V and 6 from J, leaving 14 bases between them. The germline V gene has CDR1 SGDLS and CDR2 YYNGEE. This CDR3 is built from 14 residues. CDR3 protein: CASSAIPSWDTQYF. In DNA form, the CDR3 reads TGTGCCAGCAGCGCAATCCCTAGCTGGGATACGCAGTATTTT.

This chain joins TRBV19 and TRBJ1-1; 9 nucleotides agree with TRBD1. Trimming cost V 1 base and J 5 bases; bases outside gene matches: 14. Germline V gene data show CDR1 as LNHDA and CDR2 as SQIVND (reference sequence). The CDR3 is made up of 18 amino acids. CDR3 sequence: CASSIAHGGTGKLTEAFF. In DNA form, the CDR3 reads TGTGCCAGTAGTATAGCACACGGTGGGACAGGGAAATTGACTGAAGCTTTCTTT.

V and J are TRBV3-1 (or the pseudogene TRBV3-2) and TRBJ2-2; 8 nucleotides match TRBD2. Unmatched junction bases numbered 6, after V lost 8 bases and J lost 1 base. Germline assignment: CDR1 LGHDT and CDR2 YNNKEL (reference sequence). CDR3 length: 15 amino acids. CDR3 protein: CASQWAGGNTGELFF. CDR3 DNA sequence: TGTGCCAGCCAATGGGCGGGGGGGAACACCGGGGAGCTGTTTTTT.

The chain joins TRBV27 to TRBJ1-2; 8 bases line up with TRBD1. The germline V gene has CDR1 MNHEY and CDR2 SMNVEV (reference sequence). This CDR3 region has 15 residues. The trim removed 3 bases at V and 5 bases at J, leaving 8 bases unmatched. The CDR3 nucleotides are TGTGCCAGCAGTTTGCGCCCGGGGACAGGATATGGCTACACCTTC. Translated, it gives CASSLRPGTGYGYTF.

The chain is built from TRBV15 and TRBJ1-3, with D unresolved. Trimming removed 0 bases at V and 4 bases at J, with 7 bases between. This CDR3 region has 14 residues. In germline, CDR1 is LNHNV, CDR2 YYDKDF (reference sequence). In nucleotides, the CDR3 is TGTGCCACCAGCAGAGATTTCGGGGGAAACACCATATATTTT. The encoded protein is CATSRDFGGNTIYF.

The chain couples TRBV2 to TRBJ2-2; 7 bases align to TRBD1. Germline V gene data show CDR1 as SNHLY and CDR2 as FYNNEI. This CDR3 region has 22 residues. Trimming took 5 bases from V and 2 from J; bases not matched to a gene: 26. The CDR3 DNA is TGTGCCAGCAGTTTCTCCACCACCTCGACAGGGAAAGGGGGAGTCAACACCGGGGAGCTGTTTTTT. This translates into CASSFSTTSTGKGGVNTGELFF. Based on the CDR3 plus reference TRBV2 and TRBJ2-2, the full variable domain is EPEVTQTPSHQVTQMGQEVILRCVPISNHLYFYWYRQILGQKVEFLVSFYNNEISEKSEIFDDQFSVERPDGSNFTLKIRSTKLEDSAMYFCASSFSTTSTGKGGVNTGELFFGEGSRLTVL.

This clone appeared a single time. The chain joins TRBV19 to TRBJ2-2; 7 bases fit TRBD1. V lost 7 bases, J lost 0 bases, and 2 bases stayed unmatched. CDR3 length equals 14 residues. Germline V gives CDR1 LNHDA, CDR2 SQIVND (reference sequence). The CDR3 loop is CASNGQANTGELFF. CDR3 nucleotide sequence: TGTGCCAGTAACGGACAGGCGAACACCGGGGAGCTGTTTTTT.

This clone has only one observation. The gene calls are TRBV2 and TRBJ1-6; TRBD1 aligns across 7 bases. CDR1 is SNHLY and CDR2 is FYNNEI in the germline V gene. This CDR3 contains 14 residues. Germline trimming cut 4 bases from V and 8 bases from J; bases unmatched to any gene: 5. CDR3 residues: CASSGDRVDSPLHF. In DNA form, the CDR3 reads TGTGCCAGCAGTGGTGACAGGGTAGATTCACCCCTCCACTTT.

V gene TRBV5-1 combines with J gene TRBJ1-1; 10 nucleotides line up with TRBD1. Losses at the gene ends were 4 bases for V and 1 base for J; bases not matched to a gene: 7. This CDR3 spans 16 amino acids. The germline V gene has CDR1 SGHRS and CDR2 YFSETQ. The CDR3 reads CASSPGQGRGNTEAFF. CDR3 DNA: TGCGCCAGCAGCCCGGGACAGGGGCGGGGGAACACTGAAGCTTTCTTT.

The rearrangement links TRBV19 to TRBJ2-3; 8 bases are shared with TRBD1. The V segment lost 8 bases and the J segment 1 base; nucleotides outside the gene matches: 5. The CDR3 covers 14 residues. Germline values: CDR1 LNHDA, CDR2 SQIVND (reference sequence). The CDR3 DNA sequence: TGTGCCAGTCGAAAGGGACAGGGCACAGATACGCAGTATTTT. Its protein is CASRKGQGTDTQYF.

V and J are TRBV5-1 and TRBJ1-1; 8 positions match TRBD1. After removal of 4 bases from V and 3 bases from J, the junction contained 8 bases not matched to a gene. CDR1 is SGHRS and CDR2 is YFSETQ in the germline V gene. The CDR3 length is 15 residues. The CDR3 reads CASSPRTGPDTEAFF. CDR3 DNA sequence: TGCGCCAGCAGCCCCCGGACAGGGCCAGACACTGAAGCTTTCTTT.

The chain employs TRBV19 and TRBJ1-5; D remains ambiguous. CDR3 length equals 12 residues. Germline CDR1 and CDR2: LNHDA and SQIVND (reference sequence). V was shortened by 6 bases and J by 4 bases, with 7 bases between the two germline ends. CDR3 loop: CASRQKNQPQHF. CDR3 coding DNA: TGTGCCAGTAGACAGAAGAATCAGCCCCAGCATTTT.

This chain connects TRBV12-5 to TRBJ2-1, with 8 nucleotides matching TRBD2. Germline V gives CDR1 LGHNT, CDR2 FRNRAP. The CDR3 is made up of 21 amino acids. V lost 3 bases, J lost 0 bases, and 19 bases stayed unmatched. The CDR3 spells CASGLVLAGGFPGSSYNEQFF. The CDR3 DNA follows: TGTGCTAGTGGTTTAGTTCTGGCGGGGGGTTTCCCCGGTAGCTCCTACAATGAGCAGTTCTTC.

The chain is built from TRBV25-1 and TRBJ1-2, with no clear D. V lost 1 base, J lost 8 bases, and 8 bases lay in between. The CDR3 loop spans 12 amino acids. Germline V gene data show CDR1 as MGHDK and CDR2 as SYGVNS. CDR3 DNA: TGTGCCAGCAGTGAATTTCCCGGGGGCTACACCTTC. Translation gives CASSEFPGGYTF.

The genes are TRBV11-3 and TRBJ1-1, with D unclear. CDR1 is SGHNT, CDR2 YENEEA, per germline. V dropped 0 bases and J dropped 1 base, with 3 bases sitting between them. This CDR3 spans 13 amino acids. The CDR3 bases are TGTGCCAGCAGCTTAGAGAGGAACACTGAAGCTTTCTTT. It encodes CASSLERNTEAFF.

The chain couples TRBV7-9 to TRBJ1-2; D call uncertain. Germline V gene lookup returns CDR1 SEHNR and CDR2 FQNEAQ (reference sequence). The length of the CDR3 is 13 residues. Deletions cut 2 bases from V and 7 bases from J, with 11 bases between. DNA of the CDR3: TGTGCCAGCAGCTTATCAGGTGCCGCTGGCTACACCTTC. It translates to CASSLSGAAGYTF.

The chain employs TRBV5-5 and TRBJ2-1; 13 positions agree with TRBD2. The CDR3 totals 20 residues. In germline, CDR1 is SGHKS, CDR2 YYEKEE (reference sequence). Trimming took 4 bases from V and 1 from J; bases not matched to a gene: 14. The CDR3 sequence: CASSTTGLAGQVGSYNEQFF. Written as DNA, the CDR3 is TGTGCCAGCAGCACGACGGGACTAGCGGGACAAGTAGGATCCTACAATGAGCAGTTCTTC.

This chain joins TRBV6-6 and TRBJ1-5; weak D call: TRBD1 (6 bases). Germline V gives CDR1 MNHNY, CDR2 SVGAGI (reference sequence). The CDR3 has 15 residues. V lost 5 bases and J lost 0, with 11 bases in between. This CDR3 reads CASSRTGSSNQPQHF. CDR3 in DNA: TGTGCCAGCAGTCGCACAGGGTCTAGCAATCAGCCCCAGCATTTT.

This chain uses TRBV5-5 with TRBJ2-2; 9 bases align to TRBD1. J gave up 5 bases and V 1 base, and 3 bases lay outside the gene matches. Germline loops: CDR1 SGHKS, CDR2 YYEKEE (reference sequence). This CDR3 contains 15 residues. CDR3 protein: CASSLPGQGTGELFF. CDR3 coding DNA: TGTGCCAGCAGCTTGCCGGGACAGGGTACCGGGGAGCTGTTTTTT.

The chain is built from TRBV19 and TRBJ2-1; 7 bases map to TRBD1. V trimming: 2 bases; J trimming: 4 bases; junction bases outside the gene matches: 17. This CDR3 comprises 19 residues. Germline CDR1 reads LNHDA; CDR2 reads SQIVND (reference sequence). The CDR3 nucleotides are TGTGCCAGTAGTATAACTGTCCCTTTGACAGGGAAAAGTTACAATGAGCAGTTCTTC. Translated: CASSITVPLTGKSYNEQFF.

V usage is TRBV14 and J usage is TRBJ1-3; unclear D gene. Germline CDR1 is SGHDN and CDR2 is FVKESK. The CDR3 loop spans 14 amino acids. V was trimmed by 1 base and J by 4 bases, leaving 8 bases between them. The CDR3 bases are TGTGCCAGCAGCCAAGTAGCTATCGGAAACACCATATATTTT. Translating gives CASSQVAIGNTIYF.

The chain carries TRBV19 and TRBJ1-5; 7 nucleotides match TRBD1. There are 15 residues in the CDR3. From germline, CDR1 is LNHDA and CDR2 SQIVND (reference sequence). The trim removed 10 bases at V and 5 bases at J, leaving 14 bases unmatched. DNA of the CDR3: TGTGCCACTCGACCTACAGGGGAGGCAGATCAGCCCCAGCATTTT. Translated, it gives CATRPTGEADQPQHF.

The chain is built from TRBV27 and TRBJ1-6, with no clear D. CDR3 size: 16 residues. The germline V gene encodes CDR1 MNHEY and CDR2 SMNVEV (reference sequence). Trimming left V 6 bases short and J 0 bases short, with 12 bases between. CDR3: CASSLGGSSYNSPLHF. CDR3 DNA: TGTGCCAGCAGCCTGGGCGGGAGCTCCTATAATTCACCCCTCCACTTT.